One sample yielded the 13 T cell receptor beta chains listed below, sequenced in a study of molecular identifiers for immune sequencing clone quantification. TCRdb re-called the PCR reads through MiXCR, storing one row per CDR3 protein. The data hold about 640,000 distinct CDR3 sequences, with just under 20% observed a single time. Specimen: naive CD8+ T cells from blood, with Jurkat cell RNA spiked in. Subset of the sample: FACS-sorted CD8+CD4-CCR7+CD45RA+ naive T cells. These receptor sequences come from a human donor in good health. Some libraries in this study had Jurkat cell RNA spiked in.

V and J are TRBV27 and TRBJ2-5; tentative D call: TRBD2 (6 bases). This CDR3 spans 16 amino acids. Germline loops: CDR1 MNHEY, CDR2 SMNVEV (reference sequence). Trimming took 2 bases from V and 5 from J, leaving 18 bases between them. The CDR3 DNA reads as TGTGCCAGCAGTTTAGTTGGGGTGGGGGGATCGGAGACCCAGTACTTC. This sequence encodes CASSLVGVGGSETQYF.

The CDR3 spells CASSQISRTGGNEQYF. CDR3 nucleotide sequence: TGTGCCAGCAGTCAGATATCCAGGACAGGGGGCAACGAGCAGTACTTC. J is TRBJ2-7 and V is TRBV5-6; TRBD1 matches at 11 bases. The CDR3 is 16 amino acids. The V segment lost 5 bases and the J segment 5 bases; nucleotides outside the gene matches: 12. CDR1 SGHDT and CDR2 YYEEEE come from the germline V gene.

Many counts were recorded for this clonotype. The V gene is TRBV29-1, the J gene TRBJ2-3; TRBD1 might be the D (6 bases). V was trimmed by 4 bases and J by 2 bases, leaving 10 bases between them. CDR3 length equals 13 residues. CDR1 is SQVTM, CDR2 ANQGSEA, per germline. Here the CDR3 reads CSVVGQNTDTQYF. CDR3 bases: TGCAGCGTTGTAGGACAGAACACAGATACGCAGTATTTT.

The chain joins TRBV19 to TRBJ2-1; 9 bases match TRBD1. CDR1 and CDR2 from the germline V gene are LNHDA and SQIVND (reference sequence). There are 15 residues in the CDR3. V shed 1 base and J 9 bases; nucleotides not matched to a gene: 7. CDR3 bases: TGTGCCAGTAGTATAGCGGGACAGGGTTCCGGTGAGCAGTTCTTC. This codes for CASSIAGQGSGEQFF.

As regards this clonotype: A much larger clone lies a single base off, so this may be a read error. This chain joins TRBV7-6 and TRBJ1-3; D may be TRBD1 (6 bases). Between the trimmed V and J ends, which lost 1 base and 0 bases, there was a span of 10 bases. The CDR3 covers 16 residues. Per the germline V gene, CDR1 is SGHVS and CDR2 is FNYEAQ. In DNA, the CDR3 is TGTGCCAGCAGCTTAGGAAGGACAGTCTCTGGAAACACCATATATTTT. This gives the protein CASSLGRTVSGNTIYF.

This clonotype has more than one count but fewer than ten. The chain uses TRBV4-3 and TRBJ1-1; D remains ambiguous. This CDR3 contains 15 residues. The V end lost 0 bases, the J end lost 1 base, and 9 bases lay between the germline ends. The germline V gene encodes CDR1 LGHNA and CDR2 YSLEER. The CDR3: CASSQDIRGNTEAFF. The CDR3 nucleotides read TGCGCCAGCAGCCAAGATATAAGAGGGAACACTGAAGCTTTCTTT.

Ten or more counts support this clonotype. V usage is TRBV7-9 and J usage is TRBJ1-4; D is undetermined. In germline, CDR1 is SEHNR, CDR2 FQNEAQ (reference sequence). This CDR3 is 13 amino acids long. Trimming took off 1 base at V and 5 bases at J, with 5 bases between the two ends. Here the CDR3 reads CASSLGGNEKLFF. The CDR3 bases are TGTGCCAGCAGCTTAGGAGGGAATGAAAAACTGTTTTTT.

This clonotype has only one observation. The CDR3 is CASSLRMGYEQYF. CDR3 sequence (DNA): TGTGCCAGCAGCCTAAGGATGGGCTACGAGCAGTACTTC. The chain links TRBV5-6 to TRBJ2-7, with D hard to call. V was clipped by 4 bases and J by 3 bases, with 11 bases between them. CDR3 length: 13 residues. In germline, CDR1 is SGHDT, CDR2 YYEEEE.

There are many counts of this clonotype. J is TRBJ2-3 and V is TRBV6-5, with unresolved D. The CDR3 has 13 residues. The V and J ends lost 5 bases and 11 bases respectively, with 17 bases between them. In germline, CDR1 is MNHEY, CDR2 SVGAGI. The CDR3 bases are TGTGCCAGCAGTCAGTCGTCTGCCCTCGGGCAGTATTTT. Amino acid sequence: CASSQSSALGQYF.

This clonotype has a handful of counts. CDR3 region: CASSQGDTPGEQYF. In DNA form, the CDR3 reads TGTGCCAGCAGCCAGGGCGACACCCCTGGTGAGCAGTACTTC. The chain is built from TRBV3-2 and TRBJ2-7; TRBD1 is the table's D call and was not checked against the DNA. TRBV3-2 corresponds to a pseudogene. The CDR3 length is 14 residues.

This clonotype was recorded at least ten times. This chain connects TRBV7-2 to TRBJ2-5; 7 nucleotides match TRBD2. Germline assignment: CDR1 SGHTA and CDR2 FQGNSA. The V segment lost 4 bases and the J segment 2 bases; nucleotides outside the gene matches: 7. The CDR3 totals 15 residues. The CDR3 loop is CASSSPGLLQETQYF. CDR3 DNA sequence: TGTGCCAGCAGCTCGCCGGGACTACTACAAGAGACCCAGTACTTC.

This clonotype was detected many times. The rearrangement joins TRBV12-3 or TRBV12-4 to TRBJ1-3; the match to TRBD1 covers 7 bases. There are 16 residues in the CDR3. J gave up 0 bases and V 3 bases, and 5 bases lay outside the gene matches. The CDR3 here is CASSFPTGSSGNTIYF. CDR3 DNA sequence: TGTGCCAGCAGTTTCCCGACAGGGAGCTCTGGAAACACCATATATTTT.

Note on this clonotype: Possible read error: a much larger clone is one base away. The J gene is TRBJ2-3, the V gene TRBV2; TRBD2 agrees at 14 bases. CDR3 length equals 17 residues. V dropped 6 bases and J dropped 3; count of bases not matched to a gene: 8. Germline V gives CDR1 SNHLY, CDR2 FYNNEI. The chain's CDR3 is CASSGGTSGGATDTQYF. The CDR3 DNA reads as TGTGCCAGCAGCGGGGGGACTAGCGGGGGTGCGACAGATACGCAGTATTTT.